This T cell receptor beta chain is from a study of blood T cell repertoires in COVID-19. At the level of the study: Sources were T cells, B-cell-depleted T cells, or PBMCs; the material itself was cDNA or gDNA.

The assay was immunoSEQ multiplex PCR, and TCRdb's table has in-frame clones only and misses some. The repertoire includes roughly 440,000 clones, approximately 88% of them detected once, and roughly 13% sits in the top ten. The sequence was obtained from a woman between 50 and 59 years old with COVID-19, enrolled during active disease. Sequencing input: peripheral blood.

The CDR3 nucleotides read TGTGCCAGCAGCCCTCGGACAGGGACACCCTACGAGCAGTACTTC. Translation gives CASSPRTGTPYEQYF. The chain uses TRBV9 and TRBJ2-7; 8 bases map to TRBD1. From germline, CDR1 is SGDLS and CDR2 YYNGEE. The CDR3 length is 15 residues. J gave up 2 bases and V 4 bases, and 8 bases lay outside the gene matches.